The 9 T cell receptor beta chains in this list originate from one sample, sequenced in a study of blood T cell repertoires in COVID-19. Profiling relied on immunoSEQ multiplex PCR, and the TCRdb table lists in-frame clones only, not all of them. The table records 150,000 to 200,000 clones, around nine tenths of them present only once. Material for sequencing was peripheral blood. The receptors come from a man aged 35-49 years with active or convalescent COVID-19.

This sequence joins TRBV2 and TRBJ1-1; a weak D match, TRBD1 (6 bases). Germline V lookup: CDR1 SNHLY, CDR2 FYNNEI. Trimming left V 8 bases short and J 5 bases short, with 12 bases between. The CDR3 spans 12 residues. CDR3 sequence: CASRGGGTEAFF. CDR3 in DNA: TGTGCCAGCCGGGGAGGGGGAACTGAAGCTTTCTTT.

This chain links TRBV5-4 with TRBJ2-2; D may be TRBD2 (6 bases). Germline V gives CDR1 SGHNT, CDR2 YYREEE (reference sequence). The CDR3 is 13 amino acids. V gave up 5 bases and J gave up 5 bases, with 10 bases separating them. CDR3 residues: CASRSGRTGELFF. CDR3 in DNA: TGTGCCAGCAGGAGTGGGAGGACCGGGGAGCTGTTTTTT.

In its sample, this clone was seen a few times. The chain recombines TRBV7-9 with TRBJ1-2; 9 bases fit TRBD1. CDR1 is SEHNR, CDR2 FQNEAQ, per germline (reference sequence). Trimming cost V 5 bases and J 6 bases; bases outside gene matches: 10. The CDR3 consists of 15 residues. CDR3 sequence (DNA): TGTGCCAGCAGCCTCGGCTGGGACAGGGTAGATGGCTACACCTTC. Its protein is CASSLGWDRVDGYTF.

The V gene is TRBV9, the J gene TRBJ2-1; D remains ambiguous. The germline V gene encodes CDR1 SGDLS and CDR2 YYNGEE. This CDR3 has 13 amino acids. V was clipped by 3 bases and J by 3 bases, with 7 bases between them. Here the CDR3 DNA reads TGTGCCAGCAGCGACAGATTCTACAATGAGCAGTTCTTC. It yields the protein CASSDRFYNEQFF.

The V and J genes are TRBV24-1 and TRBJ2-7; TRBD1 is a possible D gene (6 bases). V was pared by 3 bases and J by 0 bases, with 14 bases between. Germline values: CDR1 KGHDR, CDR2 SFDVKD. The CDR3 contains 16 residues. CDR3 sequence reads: CATSDPKDRSSYEQYF. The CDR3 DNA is TGTGCCACCAGTGATCCGAAGGACAGAAGCTCCTACGAGCAGTACTTC.

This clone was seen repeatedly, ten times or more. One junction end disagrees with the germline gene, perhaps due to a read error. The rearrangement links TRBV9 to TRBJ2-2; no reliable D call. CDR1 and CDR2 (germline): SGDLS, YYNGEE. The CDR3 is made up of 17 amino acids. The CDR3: CASNVEGHLGDTGELFF. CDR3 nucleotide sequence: TGTGCCAGCAACGTAGAAGGTCACCTAGGTGACACCGGGGAGCTGTTTTTT.

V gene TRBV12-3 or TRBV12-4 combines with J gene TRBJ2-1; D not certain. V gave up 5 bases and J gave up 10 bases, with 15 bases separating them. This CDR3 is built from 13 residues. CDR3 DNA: TGTGCCAGCAGTCCTAACCAGGTCCCGGAGCAGTTCTTC. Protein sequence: CASSPNQVPEQFF.

CDR3 loop: CASSLVAGGTDTQYF. The CDR3 bases are TGCGCCAGCAGCTTGGTAGCGGGGGGCACAGATACGCAGTATTTT. The rearrangement uses TRBV5-1 and TRBJ2-3; 9 positions match TRBD2. From germline, CDR1 is SGHRS and CDR2 YFSETQ. This CDR3 spans 15 amino acids. J was trimmed by 1 base and V by 0 bases; bases with no gene match: 0.

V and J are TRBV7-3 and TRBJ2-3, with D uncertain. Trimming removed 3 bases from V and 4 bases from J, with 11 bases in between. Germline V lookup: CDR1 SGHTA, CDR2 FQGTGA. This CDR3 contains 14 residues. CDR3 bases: TGTGCCAGCAGCTTGGGTCCGGAGCCAGATACGCAGTATTTT. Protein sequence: CASSLGPEPDTQYF.